This T cell receptor beta chain was sequenced in a study of OX40 agonist ivuxolimab in advanced cancers. For the study at large: Dose-escalation patients were diagnosed with hepatocellular carcinoma, melanoma, renal cell cancer or head and neck cancer. Partial responses, seen in three patients, involved one hepatocellular carcinoma and two cutaneous melanomas. Points from the study as a whole: Dosing at 0.1 to 3.0 mg/kg was accompanied by clonal expansion of CD4+ and CD8+ blood T cells by week 6. More expanded clones were found, on average, in CD8+ than in CD4+ T cells.

Repertoires were generated with immunoSEQ multiplex PCR, while TCRdb's copy carries only in-frame clones and drops some. Altogether about 53,000 clones are present, approximately 75% being singletons, with the ten largest covering around 2.4%. CDR1 and CDR2 (germline): LNHDA, SQIVND (reference sequence). This CDR3 spans 15 amino acids. With 3 bases removed from V and 1 base from J, the gap between germline ends came to 12 bases. As concerns this clone: Its target is not known.

The sequenced sample was CD4+ or CD8+ T cells sorted from blood, obtained in a trial of the OX40 agonist ivuxolimab. The chain joins TRBV19 to TRBJ1-1; D remains ambiguous. The TCR comes from an adult with an advanced solid tumor such as melanoma, head and neck, liver or kidney cancer. For the CDR3, the DNA is TGTGCCAGTAGTATGTTGCCCGGAGAGAACACTGAAGCTTTCTTT. This translates into CASSMLPGENTEAFF.